The sequence of this T cell receptor (beta chain) was determined in a study of identical twins. TCRdb passed the 5' RACE reads through MiXCR, listing each CDR3 protein once. In the table there are over 500,000 distinct CDR3 sequences, around 20% of which are singletons. Worth noting for this clonotype: Its cognate antigen is unknown.

General study results and limits: Twin sharing of out-of-frame TCR alpha was underestimated by models in monozygotic pairs.

This sample also appeared in a second study, on T cells expressing NK-cell markers. That work states: Four of the donors also had these clonotypes leading their CD3+CD56-NKG2C+ fraction.

The sequence derives from a woman in her late teens or twenties in good health. Material: CD4+ T cells sorted from blood.

The CDR3 loop is CARPDPRNRYSSYNEQFF. CDR3 DNA: TGTGCCAGACCAGACCCACGAAACAGGTACAGCTCCTACAATGAGCAGTTCTTC. This chain connects TRBV6-1 to TRBJ2-1, with D tentatively TRBD1 (5 bases). From germline, CDR1 is MNHNS and CDR2 SASEGT. V was trimmed by 9 bases and J by 0 bases, leaving 24 bases between them. The CDR3 runs 18 residues.